The next 4 T cell receptor beta chains were all read from a single sample in a study of shared clonotypes between healthy human individuals. Terminally differentiated effector memory CD45RA+ cells were excluded from the naive CD8 cells, which were CD45RO-negative and positively selected for CCR7. Measured with immunoSEQ multiplex PCR; TCRdb has only the in-frame clones, and not every one. The data hold just over 2,000,000 clones, with about 95% observed a single time. Material: naive CD8+ T cells sorted from blood. The receptor set was obtained from a man between 18 and 29 years old in good health.

The V gene is TRBV7-9, the J gene TRBJ2-1; a weak D match, TRBD2 (5 bases). Germline V gene data show CDR1 as SEHNR and CDR2 as FQNEAQ (reference sequence). CDR3 length equals 15 residues. The ends were cut back, 3 bases at V and 4 bases at J, with 13 bases in the middle. CDR3 residues: CASSFQTTPYNEQFF. CDR3 sequence (DNA): TGTGCCAGCAGCTTTCAGACTACTCCTTACAATGAGCAGTTCTTC.

The chain carries TRBV9 and TRBJ2-2; 12 bases line up with TRBD2. The germline gives CDR1 SGDLS, CDR2 YYNGEE. The CDR3 consists of 16 residues. With 3 bases clipped from V and 8 bases from J, the junction kept 8 bases outside the gene matches. CDR3 sequence: CASSGTTSGRPGELFF. In DNA form, the CDR3 reads TGTGCCAGCAGCGGTACGACTAGCGGGAGACCTGGGGAGCTGTTTTTT.

The CDR3 DNA reads as TGTGCCAGCAGCAACAGGGAACTGGGAAGCAATCAGCCCCAGCATTTT. It translates to CASSNRELGSNQPQHF. The chain uses TRBV11-3 and TRBJ1-5; D perhaps matches TRBD1 (6 bases). Germline V gene lookup returns CDR1 SGHNT and CDR2 YENEEA. This CDR3 region has 16 residues. With 5 bases removed from V and 1 base from J, the gap between germline ends came to 15 bases.

The chain joins TRBV2 to TRBJ2-7; 9 positions match TRBD1. Germline CDR1 is SNHLY and CDR2 is FYNNEI. With 8 bases clipped from V and 0 bases from J, the junction kept 8 bases outside the gene matches. The CDR3 has 15 amino acids. The CDR3 protein is CASEPGTGSSYEQYF. For the CDR3, the DNA is TGTGCCAGCGAACCCGGGACAGGGAGCTCCTACGAGCAGTACTTC.